This T cell receptor beta chain was obtained from a study of cytomegalovirus exposure and HLA in healthy donors. Study-wide points: Later examination showed HLA-associated TCR beta chains had greater clonal expansion than equally common others. Follow-up analysis later connected one missense variant in DCLRE1C with trimming of TCR beta V- and J-genes.

With regard to this clone: The target antigen is unknown.

Germline values: CDR1 SEHNR, CDR2 FQNEAQ (reference sequence). V lost 7 bases and J lost 4; bases outside the gene matches: 10. The CDR3 is 15 residues long. The PCR was carried out with 60 Vbeta primers and 13 Jbeta primers. Clones were sequenced by immunoSEQ multiplex PCR, and TCRdb holds only the in-frame ones, with some missing. Of around 200,000 clones listed, around four fifths are singletons. This chain joins TRBV7-9 and TRBJ1-1; 9 bases fit TRBD1. Sequencing was performed on PBMCs. The source of this sequence is a woman aged 45-60 years in good health and CMV-seropositive. The CDR3 is CASTSTGGKGTEAFF. CDR3 sequence (DNA): TGTGCCAGCACCTCTACAGGGGGCAAGGGCACTGAAGCTTTCTTT. Drawing the rest from reference TRBV7-9 and TRBJ1-1, the complete variable domain is DTGVSQNPRHKITKRGQNVTFRCDPISEHNRLYWYRQTLGQGPEFLTYFQNEAQLEKSRLLSDRFSAERPKGSFSTLEIQRTEQGDSAMYLCASTSTGGKGTEAFFGQGTRLTVV.